These 19 T cell receptor beta chains originate from one sample sequenced in a study of blood T cell repertoires in COVID-19. This table comes from immunoSEQ multiplex PCR, and its TCRdb copy is limited to in-frame clones, with some not included. The repertoire holds fewer than 250,000 clones, with roughly four fifths as singletons. The source material was peripheral blood. The origin of the receptors is a woman between 65 and 79 years old with acute or convalescent COVID-19.

The J gene is TRBJ1-5, the V gene TRBV7-6; 10 positions agree with TRBD1. The ends lost 5 bases at V and 2 bases at J; junction bases unmatched: 6. Germline values: CDR1 SGHVS, CDR2 FNYEAQ. The CDR3 has 16 residues. CDR3 sequence: CASSQGQGSGNQPQHF. The CDR3 DNA reads TGTGCCAGCAGCCAGGGACAGGGGAGCGGCAATCAGCCCCAGCATTTT. Using reference TRBV7-6 and TRBJ1-5 for the parts outside the CDR3, the full variable domain is GAGVSQSPRYKVTKRGQDVALRCDPISGHVSLYWYRQALGQGPEFLTYFNYEAQQDKSGLPNDRFSAERPEGSISTLTIQRTEQRDSAMYRCASSQGQGSGNQPQHFGDGTRLSIL.

The chain uses TRBV19 and TRBJ2-2, with D possibly matching TRBD1 (6 bases). V was clipped by 6 bases and J by 3 bases, with 8 bases between them. CDR1 and CDR2 (germline): LNHDA, SQIVND (reference sequence). This CDR3 has 13 residues. For the CDR3, the DNA is TGTGCCAGTAGCCAGGGGCACACCGGGGAGCTGTTTTTT. Encoded protein: CASSQGHTGELFF.

The genes are TRBV5-1 and TRBJ1-2; possibly TRBD1 for D (5 bases). This CDR3 region has 16 residues. Per germline, CDR1 SGHRS and CDR2 YFSETQ. V was trimmed by 0 bases and J by 4 bases, leaving 16 bases between them. The CDR3 DNA reads as TGCGCCAGCAGCTTGGGGGCACAACAGGTTCCCTATGGCTACACCTTC. Translating it yields CASSLGAQQVPYGYTF. Full variable domain (remainder filled in from reference TRBV5-1 and TRBJ1-2): KAGVTQTPRYLIKTRGQQVTLSCSPISGHRSVSWYQQTPGQGLQFLFEYFSETQRNKGNFPGRFSGRQFSNSRSEMNVSTLELGDSALYLCASSLGAQQVPYGYTFGSGTRLTVV.

The table lists this clone with a few counts. This CDR3 is CASSVVTPYGYTF. DNA for the CDR3: TGTGCCAGCAGCGTAGTGACACCATATGGCTACACCTTC. V and J are TRBV9 and TRBJ1-2; D call uncertain. The V gene's germline CDR1 is SGDLS and CDR2 YYNGEE. V shed 0 bases and J shed 5 bases, with 8 bases lying between them. The CDR3 is 13 amino acids.

The V call is TRBV6-5, the J call TRBJ1-2, with D tentatively TRBD1 (5 bases). The germline V gene encodes CDR1 MNHEY and CDR2 SVGAGI. Between the trimmed V and J ends, which lost 6 bases and 4 bases, there was a span of 12 bases. The CDR3 is 13 residues long. The CDR3 reads CASRAQGSYGYTF. In nucleotides, the CDR3 is TGTGCCAGCAGGGCCCAGGGCAGCTATGGCTACACCTTC.

A single count supports this clone. V and J are TRBV19 and TRBJ1-1; 7 positions agree with TRBD1. The junction had 3 bases not matched to a gene; V was cut back by 8 bases and J by 6 bases. Germline V gene lookup returns CDR1 LNHDA and CDR2 SQIVND (reference sequence). There are 11 residues in the CDR3. The chain's CDR3 is CASDQGAEAFF. The CDR3 DNA reads as TGTGCCAGTGACCAGGGGGCTGAAGCTTTCTTT. Filled out from reference TRBV19 and TRBJ1-1, the complete variable domain reads DGGITQSPKYLFRKEGQNVTLSCEQNLNHDAMYWYRQDPGQGLRLIYYSQIVNDFQKGDIAEGYSVSREKKESFPLTVTSAQKNPTAFYLCASDQGAEAFFGQGTRLTVV.

The gene calls are TRBV28 and TRBJ1-3; no clear D. Germline loops: CDR1 MDHEN, CDR2 SYDVKM. V lost 7 bases, J lost 1 base, and 14 bases lay in between. This CDR3 has 15 residues. CDR3 DNA: TGTGCCAGCACCCGGGGTTTCCTTTCTGGAAACACCATATATTTT. Residues: CASTRGFLSGNTIYF.

This chain joins TRBV4-3 and TRBJ1-1, with D uncertain. Germline V gene data show CDR1 as LGHNA and CDR2 as YSLEER. This CDR3 comprises 13 residues. V was cut by 0 bases and J by 4 bases, with 6 bases left in between. CDR3 DNA: TGCGCCAGCAGCCAAGATCCTTTCACTGAAGCTTTCTTT. It translates to CASSQDPFTEAFF.

The V gene is TRBV28, the J gene TRBJ1-2, with D tentatively TRBD1 (5 bases). Germline CDR1 reads MDHEN; CDR2 reads SYDVKM. The CDR3 has 16 amino acids. V was shortened by 6 bases and J by 2 bases, with 19 bases between the two germline ends. The CDR3 DNA reads as TGTGCCAGCAGCCCCTATTATAAGGGGATCAACTATGGCTACACCTTC. Translating gives CASSPYYKGINYGYTF.

This chain links TRBV5-1 with TRBJ1-1; the match to TRBD1 covers 7 bases. CDR1 and CDR2 (germline): SGHRS, YFSETQ. V lost 5 bases and J lost 3; bases outside the gene matches: 4. The CDR3 loop spans 13 amino acids. Here the CDR3 DNA reads TGCGCCAGCAGTTACGGACAGGACACTGAAGCTTTCTTT. It encodes CASSYGQDTEAFF.

The rearrangement joins TRBV3-1 (or the pseudogene TRBV3-2) to TRBJ2-1; tentatively, D is TRBD2 (5 bases). There are 13 residues in the CDR3. CDR1 and CDR2 (germline): LGHDT, YNNKEL (reference sequence). The ends were cut back, 3 bases at V and 10 bases at J, with 13 bases in the middle. CDR3 sequence: CASSHSGAAEQFF. CDR3 bases: TGTGCCAGCAGCCATTCCGGAGCGGCCGAGCAGTTCTTC.

The V gene is TRBV4-3, the J gene TRBJ1-1, with 9 nucleotides matching TRBD1. The V gene end was trimmed by 1 base and the J gene end by 5 bases; junction bases not matched to a gene: 8. The germline V gene encodes CDR1 LGHNA and CDR2 YSLEER. The CDR3 has 16 amino acids. The CDR3 sequence: CASSQGLGTGRTEAFF. DNA for the CDR3: TGCGCCAGCAGCCAAGGACTTGGGACAGGGCGGACTGAAGCTTTCTTT.

This chain uses TRBV7-2 with TRBJ2-5, with 8 bases that match TRBD1. The CDR3 is 14 residues long. V was clipped by 5 bases and J by 1 base; unmatched bases: 3. Germline CDR1 SGHTA, CDR2 FQGNSA. The DNA of the CDR3 is TGTGCCAGCAGCACAACAGGGGGCCAAGAGACCCAGTACTTC. Protein: CASSTTGGQETQYF.

This sequence joins TRBV25-1 and TRBJ1-6; D unresolved. Trimming removed 0 bases from V and 9 bases from J, with 12 bases in between. Germline CDR1 MGHDK, CDR2 SYGVNS. The CDR3 extends over 15 amino acids. The CDR3 loop reads CASSEYRHSTSPLHF. CDR3 nucleotide sequence: TGTGCCAGCAGTGAATATCGCCACAGCACTTCACCCCTCCACTTT. Variable domain in full (rest from reference TRBV25-1 and TRBJ1-6): EADIYQTPRYLVIGTGKKITLECSQTMGHDKMYWYQQDPGMELHLIHYSYGVNSTEKGDLSSESTVSRIRTEHFPLTLESARPSHTSQYLCASSEYRHSTSPLHFGNGTRLTVT.

The V gene is TRBV19, the J gene TRBJ1-6, with D uncertain. The germline V gene has CDR1 LNHDA and CDR2 SQIVND (reference sequence). This CDR3 has 14 residues. Trimming stripped 3 bases from V and 11 bases from J, with 14 bases between. DNA for the CDR3: TGTGCCAGTAGTATGGGCCTCCTCATTACACCCCTCCACTTT. This sequence encodes CASSMGLLITPLHF. The full variable domain, in which reference TRBV19 and TRBJ1-6 provide the parts outside the CDR3, is DGGITQSPKYLFRKEGQNVTLSCEQNLNHDAMYWYRQDPGQGLRLIYYSQIVNDFQKGDIAEGYSVSREKKESFPLTVTSAQKNPTAFYLCASSMGLLITPLHFGNGTRLTVT.

The CDR3 nucleotides read TGTGCCAGCAGCCCCCTGGGGAGCTCTGGAAACACCATATATTTT. It specifies CASSPLGSSGNTIYF. The V gene is TRBV4-2, the J gene TRBJ1-3; D gene ambiguous. There are 15 residues in the CDR3. Trimming left V 4 bases short and J 0 bases short, with 10 bases between. CDR1 is LGHNA, CDR2 YNFKEQ, per germline.

The J gene is TRBJ2-7, the V gene TRBV10-3; 8 nucleotides line up with TRBD1. The CDR3 covers 13 residues. Germline CDR1 ENHRY, CDR2 SYGVKD. J lost 1 base, V lost 8 bases, and 4 bases had no gene match. In DNA, the CDR3 is TGTGCCATCGGAACAGGGGGTTCCTACGAGCAGTACTTC. It codes for CAIGTGGSYEQYF.

The chain uses TRBV6-2 or TRBV6-3 and TRBJ1-3, with 8 bases identical to TRBD1. The germline gives CDR1 MNHEY, CDR2 SVGEGT. The V gene end was trimmed by 2 bases and the J gene end by 1 base; junction bases not matched to a gene: 1. The CDR3 runs to 15 residues. CDR3 sequence (DNA): TGTGCCAGCAGTTACCGGACAGGGTCTGGAAACACCATATATTTT. As protein: CASSYRTGSGNTIYF.

This clone has only a few counts. The V and J genes are TRBV27 and TRBJ1-2; 12 nucleotides line up with TRBD1. V shed 6 bases and J 8 bases; nucleotides not matched to a gene: 13. CDR1 and CDR2 (germline): MNHEY, SMNVEV (reference sequence). The length of the CDR3 is 16 residues. Here the CDR3 DNA reads TGTGCCAGCAGCCGGGACAGGGGGCGCTCAATATGGGGCTACACCTTC. It encodes CASSRDRGRSIWGYTF.